A single sample gave rise to the 7 T cell receptor beta chains below, sequenced in a study of T cell responses to AZD1222 COVID-19 vaccine. Sequencing was performed with immunoSEQ multiplex PCR; in TCRdb, only in-frame clones are kept and a portion is missing. The sample includes roughly 140,000 clones, roughly 92% of them seen just once. The sample here was peripheral blood, taken 28 days after the second AZD1222 dose. The receptors stem from an adult who received the AZD1222 COVID-19 vaccine.

The CDR3 region is CASSSTSNQPQHF. DNA of the CDR3: TGTGCCAGCAGTTCCACTAGCAATCAGCCCCAGCATTTT. The chain joins TRBV12-3 or TRBV12-4 to TRBJ1-5; D unresolved. This CDR3 is built from 13 residues. V lost 4 bases and J lost 0, with 4 bases in between.

The chain couples TRBV19 to TRBJ1-1; D perhaps matches TRBD1 (6 bases). Trimming stripped 3 bases from V and 1 base from J, with 9 bases between. The V gene's germline CDR1 is LNHDA and CDR2 SQIVND (reference sequence). CDR3 length: 14 amino acids. CDR3 sequence (DNA): TGTGCCAGTAGTATTGGGGGCGCGAACACTGAAGCTTTCTTT. It is translated as CASSIGGANTEAFF.

The chain joins TRBV13 to TRBJ2-5; D could derive from TRBD1 or TRBD2 (5 bases each). CDR1 is PRHDT and CDR2 is FYEKMQ in the germline V gene (reference sequence). V was clipped by 5 bases and J by 10 bases, with 20 bases between them. CDR3 length: 14 amino acids. The CDR3 protein is CASSPLGTYEDQYF. In DNA, the CDR3 is TGTGCCAGCAGCCCGTTGGGGACCTATGAGGACCAGTACTTC.

The chain carries TRBV6-5 and TRBJ2-7; D call uncertain. The CDR3 spans 16 residues. In germline, CDR1 is MNHEY, CDR2 SVGAGI. V gave up 4 bases and J gave up 5 bases, with 21 bases separating them. The CDR3 here is CASSSHRTGLLNEQYF. For the CDR3, the DNA is TGTGCCAGCAGTTCACACCGAACCGGATTGTTGAACGAGCAGTACTTC.

The genes are TRBV19 and TRBJ1-1; 9 positions match TRBD1. This CDR3 is 14 amino acids long. Germline CDR1 is LNHDA and CDR2 is SQIVND (reference sequence). Losses at the gene ends were 4 bases for V and 7 bases for J; bases not matched to a gene: 7. CDR3 protein: CASSRDRAAFEAFF. The CDR3 DNA reads as TGTGCCAGTAGTAGGGACAGGGCCGCATTTGAAGCTTTCTTT.

This chain connects TRBV5-4 to TRBJ1-1, with TRBD1 matching 9 bases. Trimming took 0 bases from V and 6 from J; bases not matched to a gene: 9. Germline-derived CDR1 and CDR2 are SGHNT and YYREEE (reference sequence). CDR3 size: 16 residues. CDR3 sequence reads: CASSLDRGRGEAEAFF. The CDR3 DNA sequence: TGTGCCAGCAGCTTGGACAGGGGGCGCGGGGAGGCTGAAGCTTTCTTT.

This clone showed up just once. Here the CDR3 DNA reads TGTGCCAGCAGCTTAATCATGACAGGGAGGAACACTGAAGCTTTCTTT. As protein: CASSLIMTGRNTEAFF. The J gene is TRBJ1-1, the V gene TRBV7-8, with 7 nucleotides matching TRBD1. V was clipped by 2 bases and J by 1 base; unmatched bases: 7. The CDR3 totals 16 residues. CDR1 is SGHVS, CDR2 FQNEAQ, per germline.